The 5 T cell receptor beta chains below all came from one sample that was sequenced in a study of cytomegalovirus exposure and HLA in healthy donors. The PCR employed 60 Vbeta primers together with 13 Jbeta primers. Sequencing used immunoSEQ multiplex PCR; TCRdb keeps in-frame clones, though not all of them. The data hold 200,000 or so clones, with around 73% observed a single time. Input material: PBMCs. These receptors were collected from a woman under 40 in good health and CMV-seronegative.

V gene TRBV30 combines with J gene TRBJ1-3; D is ambiguous. Trimming removed 1 base at V and 4 bases at J, with 11 bases between. This CDR3 contains 14 residues. The germline CDR1 and CDR2 sequences are GTSNPN and SVGIG (reference sequence). In nucleotides, the CDR3 is TGTGCCTGGAGTGCGGCCCCGGGGGGAAACACCATATATTTT. It translates to CAWSAAPGGNTIYF.

This chain connects TRBV7-9 to TRBJ1-4, with no clear D. Germline V gene sequence: CDR1 SEHNR, CDR2 FQNEAQ (reference sequence). V lost 1 base and J lost 1, with 7 bases in between. The CDR3 totals 15 residues. The CDR3 region is CASSLGPGTNEKLFF. In nucleotides, the CDR3 is TGTGCCAGCAGCTTAGGGCCAGGAACTAATGAAAAACTGTTTTTT.

The chain uses TRBV15 and TRBJ1-3; the match to TRBD1 covers 9 bases. The CDR3 runs to 18 residues. Germline V gene lookup returns CDR1 LNHNV and CDR2 YYDKDF (reference sequence). Trimming took 1 base from V and 2 from J; bases not matched to a gene: 9. The CDR3 DNA follows: TGTGCCACCAGCAGAGGAAGAGGACAGGGGTTCGCTGGAAACACCATATATTTT. Translated: CATSRGRGQGFAGNTIYF.

This clone was recorded once. This chain joins TRBV5-1 and TRBJ2-1, with 10 bases that match TRBD1. Germline lookup yields CDR1 SGHRS and CDR2 YFSETQ. J gave up 6 bases and V 4 bases, and 10 bases lay outside the gene matches. This CDR3 contains 16 residues. In DNA form, the CDR3 reads TGCGCCAGCAGCAAGAATGACAGGGGGCGAGGCAATGAGCAGTTCTTC. It encodes CASSKNDRGRGNEQFF.

The chain couples TRBV4-1 to TRBJ1-1, with no clear D. Deletions cut 1 base from V and 5 bases from J, with 8 bases between. The CDR3 consists of 13 residues. The germline gives CDR1 MGHRA, CDR2 YSYEKL. The CDR3 region has the DNA TGCGCCAGCAGCCAAGGACGAGGGACTGAAGCTTTCTTT. It codes for CASSQGRGTEAFF.